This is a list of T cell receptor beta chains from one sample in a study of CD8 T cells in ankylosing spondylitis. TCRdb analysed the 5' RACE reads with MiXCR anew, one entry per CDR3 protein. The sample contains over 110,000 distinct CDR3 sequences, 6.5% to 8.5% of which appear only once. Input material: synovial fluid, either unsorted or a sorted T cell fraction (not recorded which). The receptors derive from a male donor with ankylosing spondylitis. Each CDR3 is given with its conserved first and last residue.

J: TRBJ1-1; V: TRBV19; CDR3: CASSDGRGKNTEAFF
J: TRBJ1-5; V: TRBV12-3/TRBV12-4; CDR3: CASSLLENQPQHF
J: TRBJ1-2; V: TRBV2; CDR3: CASSDDGGHAYGYTF
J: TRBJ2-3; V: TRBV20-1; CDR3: CSARDPGRRTDTQYF
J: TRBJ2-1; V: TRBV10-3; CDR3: CAISDTSGSHGDEQFF
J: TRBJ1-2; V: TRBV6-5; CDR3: CASSYSSEGGYTF
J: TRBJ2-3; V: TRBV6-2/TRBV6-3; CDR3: CASNQGGTQYF
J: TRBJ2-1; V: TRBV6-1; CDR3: CASILSGGADEQFF
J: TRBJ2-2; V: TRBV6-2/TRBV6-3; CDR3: CASSGQATGELFF
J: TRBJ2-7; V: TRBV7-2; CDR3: CASAAGTGWEQYF
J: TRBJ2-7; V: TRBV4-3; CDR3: CASSQVARLAGSYEQYF
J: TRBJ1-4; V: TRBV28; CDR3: CASSPAGQRKLFF